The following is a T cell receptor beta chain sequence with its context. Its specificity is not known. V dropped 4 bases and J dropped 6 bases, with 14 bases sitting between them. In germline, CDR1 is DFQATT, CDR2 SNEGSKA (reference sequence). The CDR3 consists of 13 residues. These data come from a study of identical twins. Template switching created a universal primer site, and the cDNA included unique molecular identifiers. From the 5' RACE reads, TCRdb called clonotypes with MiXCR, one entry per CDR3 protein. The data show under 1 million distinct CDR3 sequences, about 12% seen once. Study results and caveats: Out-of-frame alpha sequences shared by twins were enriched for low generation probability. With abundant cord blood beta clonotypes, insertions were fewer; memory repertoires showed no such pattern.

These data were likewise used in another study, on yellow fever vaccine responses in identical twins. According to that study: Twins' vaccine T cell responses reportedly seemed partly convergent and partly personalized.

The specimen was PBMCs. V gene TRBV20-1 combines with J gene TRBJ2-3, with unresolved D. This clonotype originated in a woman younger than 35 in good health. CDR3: CSAKPPTPDTQYF. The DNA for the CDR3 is TGCAGTGCTAAACCCCCTACCCCGGATACGCAGTATTTT.